Each of the 4 T cell receptor beta chains below was sequenced from the same sample in a study of T-cell reconstitution after alpha-beta-depleted transplantation in children. Unique molecular identifiers were used to barcode this TCRbeta library. Each CDR3 protein is one row after TCRdb ran MiXCR on the PCR reads. The top ten clones hold roughly 2.1% of a sample with around 440,000 distinct CDR3 sequences, 10% to 13% of them seen once. The sample in question was PBMCs, obtained before TCRalphabeta/CD19-depleted stem cell transplant. The receptors here all came from a child between 2 and 9 years old with inherited bone marrow failure, due to receive a stem cell transplant.

The sample holds many counts of this clonotype. The rearrangement links TRBV4-3 to TRBJ2-7; TRBD1 matches 10 bases. The CDR3 runs to 15 residues. The germline gives CDR1 LGHNA, CDR2 YSLEER. Germline trimming cut 4 bases from V and 6 bases from J; bases unmatched to any gene: 9. The CDR3 nucleotides are TGCGCCAGCAGCCTCGCCGGGACAGGGGTATCCGAGCAGTACTTC. It codes for CASSLAGTGVSEQYF.

The CDR3, as DNA: TGTGCCAGCAGCTTCCAGGTTCTGGGCAATCAGCCCCAGCATTTT. Translating gives CASSFQVLGNQPQHF. The chain combines TRBV7-2 with TRBJ1-5, with D unclear. The germline gives CDR1 SGHTA, CDR2 FQGNSA. The CDR3 spans 15 residues. Trimming left V 3 bases short and J 2 bases short, with 11 bases between.

This clonotype was seen just once. This may stem from a read error, because a much larger clone lies one nucleotide away. In DNA form, the CDR3 reads TGCGCCAGCAGCCGACGACTTGTCAGGACTGGGGCCAACGTCCTGACTTTC. This codes for CASSRRLVRTGANVLTF. This sequence joins TRBV4-3 and TRBJ2-6; D call uncertain. Per the germline V gene, CDR1 is LGHNA and CDR2 is YSLEER. This CDR3 is 17 amino acids long. Trimming removed 4 bases at V and 2 bases at J, with 15 bases between.

The V and J genes are TRBV20-1 and TRBJ2-3; D ambiguous. Germline CDR1 is DFQATT and CDR2 is SNEGSKA (reference sequence). Trimming removed 0 bases at V and 7 bases at J, with 14 bases between. CDR3 size: 14 residues. In DNA, the CDR3 is TGCAGTGCTAGAGATGCCGCCCTAGAAAATACGCAGTATTTT. Residues: CSARDAALENTQYF.